This T cell receptor (beta chain) was observed in a study of blood T cell repertoires in COVID-19. Turning to the study itself: Sources were T cells, B-cell-depleted T cells, or PBMCs; the material itself was cDNA or gDNA.

The CDR3 contains 17 residues. Per germline, CDR1 KGHDR and CDR2 SFDVKD. With 4 bases clipped from V and 5 bases from J, the junction kept 13 bases outside the gene matches. Some clones are missing from TCRdb's copy, which holds only in-frame ones; the method was immunoSEQ multiplex PCR. Seen here are over 200,000 clones, 70% to 90% observed once, and the top ten hold 0.65% to 0.85%. Material for sequencing was peripheral blood. The chain carries TRBV24-1 and TRBJ2-1; 7 positions match TRBD1. The receptor's source is a man aged 35-49 years with acute or convalescent COVID-19. The CDR3 region has the DNA TGTGCCACCAGTGAAACTCGAACCGGGACAGAACACAATGAGCAGTTCTTC. This encodes CATSETRTGTEHNEQFF.